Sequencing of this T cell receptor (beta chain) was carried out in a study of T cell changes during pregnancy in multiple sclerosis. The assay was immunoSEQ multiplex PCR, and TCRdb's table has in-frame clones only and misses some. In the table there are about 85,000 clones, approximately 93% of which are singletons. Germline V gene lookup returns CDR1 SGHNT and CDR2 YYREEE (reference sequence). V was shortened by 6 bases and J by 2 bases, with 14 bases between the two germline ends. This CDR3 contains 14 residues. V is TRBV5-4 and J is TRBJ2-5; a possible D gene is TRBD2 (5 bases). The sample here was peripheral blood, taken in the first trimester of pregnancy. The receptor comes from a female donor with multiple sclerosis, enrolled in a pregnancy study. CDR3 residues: CASTMGDVQETQYF. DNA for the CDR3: TGTGCCAGCACCATGGGAGATGTTCAAGAGACCCAGTACTTC.